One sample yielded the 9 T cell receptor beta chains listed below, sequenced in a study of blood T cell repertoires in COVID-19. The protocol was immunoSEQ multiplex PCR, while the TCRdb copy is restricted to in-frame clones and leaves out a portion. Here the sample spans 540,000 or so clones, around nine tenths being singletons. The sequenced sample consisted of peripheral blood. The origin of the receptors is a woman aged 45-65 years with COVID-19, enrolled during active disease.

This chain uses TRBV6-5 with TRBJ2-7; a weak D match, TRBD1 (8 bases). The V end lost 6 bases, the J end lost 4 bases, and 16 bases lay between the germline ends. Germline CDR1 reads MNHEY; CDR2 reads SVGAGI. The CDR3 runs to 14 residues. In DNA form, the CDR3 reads TGTGCCAGCAGCTCGACAGGGGAGGGATACGAGCAGTACTTC. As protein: CASSSTGEGYEQYF.

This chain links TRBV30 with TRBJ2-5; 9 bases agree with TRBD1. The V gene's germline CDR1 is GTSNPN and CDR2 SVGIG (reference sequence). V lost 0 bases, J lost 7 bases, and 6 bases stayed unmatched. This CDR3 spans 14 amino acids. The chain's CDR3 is CAWSVGGGQGTQYF. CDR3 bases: TGTGCCTGGAGTGTAGGGGGGGGACAGGGGACCCAGTACTTC.

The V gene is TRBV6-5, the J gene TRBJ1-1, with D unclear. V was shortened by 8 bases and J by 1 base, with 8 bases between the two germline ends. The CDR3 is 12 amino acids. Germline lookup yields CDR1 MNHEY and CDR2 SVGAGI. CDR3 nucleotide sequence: TGTGCCAGCCGGCGGGGGAACACTGAAGCTTTCTTT. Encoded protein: CASRRGNTEAFF.

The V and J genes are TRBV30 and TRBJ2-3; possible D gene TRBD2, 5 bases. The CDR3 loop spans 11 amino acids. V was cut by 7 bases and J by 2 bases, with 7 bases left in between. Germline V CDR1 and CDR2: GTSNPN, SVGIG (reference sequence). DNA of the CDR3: TGTGCCTCCCGGGACACAGATACGCAGTATTTT. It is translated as CASRDTDTQYF.

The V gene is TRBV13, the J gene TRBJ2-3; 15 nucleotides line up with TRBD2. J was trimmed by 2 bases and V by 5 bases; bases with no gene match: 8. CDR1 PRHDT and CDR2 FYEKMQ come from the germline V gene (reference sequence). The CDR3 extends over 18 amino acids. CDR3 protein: CASSHVGLAGGPTDTQYF. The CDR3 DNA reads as TGTGCCAGCAGCCATGTGGGACTAGCGGGGGGCCCCACAGATACGCAGTATTTT.

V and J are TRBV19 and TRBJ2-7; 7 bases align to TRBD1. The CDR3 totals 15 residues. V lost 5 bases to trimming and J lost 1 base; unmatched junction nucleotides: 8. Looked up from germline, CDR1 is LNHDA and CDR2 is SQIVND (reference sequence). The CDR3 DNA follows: TGTGCCAGTAGTGTTACCGGGACAGTTTCCTACGAGCAGTACTTC. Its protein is CASSVTGTVSYEQYF.

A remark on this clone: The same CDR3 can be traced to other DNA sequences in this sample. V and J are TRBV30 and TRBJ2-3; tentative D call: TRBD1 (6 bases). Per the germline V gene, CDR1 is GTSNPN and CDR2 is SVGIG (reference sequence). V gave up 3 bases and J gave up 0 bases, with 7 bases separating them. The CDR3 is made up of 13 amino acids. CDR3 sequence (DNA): TGTGCCTGGAGCAGGGGTAGCACAGATACGCAGTATTTT. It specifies CAWSRGSTDTQYF. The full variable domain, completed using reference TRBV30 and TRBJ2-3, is SQTIHQWPATLVQPVGSPLSLECTVEGTSNPNLYWYRQAAGRGLQLLFYSVGIGQISSEVPQNLSASRPQDRQFILSSKKLLLSDSGFYLCAWSRGSTDTQYFGPGTRLTVL.

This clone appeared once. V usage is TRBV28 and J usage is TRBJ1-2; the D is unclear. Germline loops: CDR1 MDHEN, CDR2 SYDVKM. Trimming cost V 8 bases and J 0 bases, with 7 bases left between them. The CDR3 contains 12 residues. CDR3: CASSSTNYGYTF. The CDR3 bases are TGTGCCAGCTCGAGTACTAACTATGGCTACACCTTC.

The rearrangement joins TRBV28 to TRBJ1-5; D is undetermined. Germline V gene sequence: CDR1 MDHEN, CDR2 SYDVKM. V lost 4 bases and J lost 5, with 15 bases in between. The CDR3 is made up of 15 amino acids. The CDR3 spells CASSSPAGPYQPQHF. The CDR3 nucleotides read TGTGCCAGCAGTTCCCCCGCAGGCCCTTATCAGCCCCAGCATTTT.